Presented here are 15 T cell receptor beta chains from one specimen sequenced in a study of blood T cell repertoires in COVID-19. TCRdb's table, derived via immunoSEQ multiplex PCR, lists solely in-frame clones and lacks some. The table lists about 240,000 clones, about four fifths of them singletons. Sequenced: peripheral blood. All receptors come from a woman aged 18 to 35 with acute or convalescent COVID-19.

This chain links TRBV4-3 with TRBJ2-7, with 9 bases that match TRBD2. This CDR3 comprises 15 residues. Per germline, CDR1 LGHNA and CDR2 YSLEER. Trimming took 1 base from V and 9 from J; bases not matched to a gene: 10. DNA for the CDR3: TGCGCCAGCAGCCAAGCGCTAGCGGGAAGGCGCGGGCAGTACTTC. This encodes CASSQALAGRRGQYF.

The rearrangement joins TRBV28 to TRBJ2-7; tentatively, D is TRBD1 (6 bases). CDR1 is MDHEN, CDR2 SYDVKM, per germline. The CDR3 runs to 13 residues. V was trimmed by 6 bases and J by 5 bases, leaving 14 bases between them. In DNA form, the CDR3 reads TGTGCCAGCAGACGACAGGCGGCCCACGAGCAGTACTTC. Protein product: CASRRQAAHEQYF.

In its sample, this clone was seen once. As DNA, the CDR3 is TGTGCCAGCAGTTCGACCGCGCGGGACCCCCTGTACTTC. This translates into CASSSTARDPLYF. The chain joins TRBV6-6 to TRBJ2-5, with D possibly being TRBD2 (6 bases). This CDR3 comprises 13 residues. The V end was cut by 4 bases, the J end by 13 bases, with 19 bases between. Germline loops: CDR1 MNHNY, CDR2 SVGAGI (reference sequence).

This clone has a handful of counts. The chain carries TRBV7-3 and TRBJ2-2; TRBD2 agrees at 12 bases. The germline V gene has CDR1 SGHTA and CDR2 FQGTGA. This CDR3 contains 14 residues. V was pared by 5 bases and J by 7 bases, with 2 bases of the junction left unmatched. CDR3 region: CASSKGLAGGELFF. CDR3 in DNA: TGTGCCAGCAGCAAGGGACTAGCGGGCGGGGAGCTGTTTTTT.

This clone came up once. This chain joins TRBV6-5 and TRBJ2-7, with a tentative D call TRBD2 (5 bases). Trimming stripped 6 bases from V and 5 bases from J, with 11 bases between. From germline, CDR1 is MNHEY and CDR2 SVGAGI. The length of the CDR3 is 12 residues. The CDR3 bases are TGTGCCAGCAGCACTAGATTTGACGAGCAGTACTTC. Translating it yields CASSTRFDEQYF.

V gene TRBV27 combines with J gene TRBJ1-5; 9 nucleotides match TRBD1. The CDR3 is made up of 15 amino acids. Germline trimming cut 3 bases from V and 7 bases from J; bases unmatched to any gene: 7. In germline, CDR1 is MNHEY, CDR2 SMNVEV (reference sequence). CDR3: CASSFLGQGGQPQHF. In DNA form, the CDR3 reads TGTGCCAGCAGTTTCCTGGGACAGGGAGGACAGCCCCAGCATTTT.

The V gene is TRBV4-3, the J gene TRBJ2-2; 7 bases fit TRBD2. The V segment lost 0 bases and the J segment 4 bases; nucleotides outside the gene matches: 5. Germline CDR1 is LGHNA and CDR2 is YSLEER. This CDR3 has 16 amino acids. The CDR3 loop is CASSQEGGTVTGELFF. Here the CDR3 DNA reads TGCGCCAGCAGCCAAGAGGGGGGGACGGTCACCGGGGAGCTGTTTTTT.

The chain links TRBV21-1 to TRBJ1-5; TRBD1 is the table's D call, not checked against the DNA. TRBV21-1 represents a pseudogene. The CDR3 length is 20 residues. CDR3 loop: CASSKRQGAEKKYSNQPQHF. As DNA, the CDR3 is TGTGCCAGCAGCAAAAGACAGGGTGCGGAAAAGAAATATAGCAATCAGCCCCAGCATTTT.

The chain is built from TRBV28 and TRBJ2-1, with TRBD1 as a possible D gene (6 bases). This CDR3 has 15 amino acids. The ends were cut back, 2 bases at V and 7 bases at J, with 15 bases in the middle. Germline assignment: CDR1 MDHEN and CDR2 SYDVKM. In DNA, the CDR3 is TGTGCCAGCAGTTTAAGTTCCACAGGGAAGAATGAGCAGTTCTTC. This gives the protein CASSLSSTGKNEQFF.

This clone turned up a few times. The same CDR3 arises from other DNA sequences in this sample as well. The chain recombines TRBV7-2 with TRBJ2-3, with a tentative D call TRBD2 (7 bases). V was cut by 2 bases and J by 4 bases, with 10 bases left in between. Per germline, CDR1 SGHTA and CDR2 FQGNSA. The CDR3 totals 14 residues. The chain's CDR3 is CASSLRGAADTQYF. In nucleotides, the CDR3 is TGTGCCAGCAGCTTACGGGGGGCTGCAGATACGCAGTATTTT. The entire variable domain, with the rest obtained from reference TRBV7-2 and TRBJ2-3, is as follows: GAGVSQSPSNKVTEKGKDVELRCDPISGHTALYWYRQSLGQGLEFLIYFQGNSAPDKSGLPSDRFSAERTGGSVSTLTIQRTQQEDSAVYLCASSLRGAADTQYFGPGTRLTVL.

As to this clone: The germline gene is not matched at one end of the junction; a read error may be the cause. The chain recombines TRBV3-1 (or the pseudogene TRBV3-2) with TRBJ1-2; D is undetermined. Germline V gene lookup returns CDR1 LGHDT and CDR2 YNNKEL (reference sequence). This CDR3 has 13 amino acids. For the CDR3, the DNA is TGTGCCAGTAGCCTGGCGGGGATCTATGGCTACACCTTC. It specifies CASSLAGIYGYTF.

The chain is built from TRBV28 and TRBJ2-7, with 10 bases lining up with TRBD2. Trimming removed 2 bases from V and 0 bases from J; junction bases left unmatched: 7. The germline V gene encodes CDR1 MDHEN and CDR2 SYDVKM. CDR3 length: 17 amino acids. CDR3 bases: TGTGCCAGCAGTTTAAGTAGCGGGAGGACGTACTCCTACGAGCAGTACTTC. It specifies CASSLSSGRTYSYEQYF.

The V gene is TRBV24-1, the J gene TRBJ1-5, with a tentative D call TRBD1 (5 bases). This CDR3 region has 13 residues. Germline V gene lookup returns CDR1 KGHDR and CDR2 SFDVKD. V lost 4 bases to trimming and J lost 2 bases, with 5 bases between them. The CDR3 DNA reads TGTGCCACCAGTGACAGGGGCAATCAGCCCCAGCATTTT. Its protein product is CATSDRGNQPQHF.

This rearrangement joins TRBV4-3 to TRBJ2-3; D is ambiguous. Germline V gives CDR1 LGHNA, CDR2 YSLEER. The CDR3 extends over 15 amino acids. Trimming removed 4 bases from V and 1 base from J, with 12 bases in between. Here the CDR3 reads CASSRSPSRTDTQYF. CDR3 bases: TGCGCCAGCAGCCGGAGCCCGAGCCGCACAGATACGCAGTATTTT.

DNA for the CDR3: TGTGCCAGCAGCTTAAGCGGGGCTGGTCAGCCCCAGCATTTT. Its protein is CASSLSGAGQPQHF. The chain couples TRBV11-1 to TRBJ1-5; D is perhaps TRBD1 (5 bases). The V end lost 2 bases, the J end lost 6 bases, and 11 bases lay between the germline ends. The CDR3 runs 14 residues. The germline V gene has CDR1 SGHAT and CDR2 FQDESV (reference sequence).